A single sample gave rise to the 6 T cell receptor beta chains below, sequenced in a study of cytomegalovirus exposure and HLA in healthy donors. 13 Jbeta primers and 60 Vbeta primers were used for the PCR. The protocol was immunoSEQ multiplex PCR, while the TCRdb copy is restricted to in-frame clones and leaves out a portion. This table holds tens of thousands of clones, more than 65% found once. Sequenced sample: PBMCs. These receptors all come from a man between 25 and 39 years old in good health and CMV-seronegative.

CDR3 region: CATSRDGTSKETQYF. DNA for the CDR3: TGTGCCACCAGCAGAGACGGGACTTCGAAAGAGACCCAGTACTTC. The chain joins TRBV15 to TRBJ2-5, with D maybe TRBD2 (6 bases). In germline, CDR1 is LNHNV, CDR2 YYDKDF (reference sequence). Trimming took 0 bases from V and 3 from J, leaving 11 bases between them. The CDR3 covers 15 residues.

This clone was detected a few times. V gene TRBV2 combines with J gene TRBJ2-7, with 9 bases identical to TRBD1. The V and J ends lost 9 bases and 0 bases, in that order; junction bases with no gene match: 3. Germline V CDR1 and CDR2: SNHLY, FYNNEI. CDR3 length: 13 amino acids. For the CDR3, the DNA is TGTGCCAGTGGACAGGGGTCCTCCTACGAGCAGTACTTC. This codes for CASGQGSSYEQYF.

This clone was found once. J is TRBJ1-1 and V is TRBV21-1; the table's D call, TRBD1, was not checked against the DNA. TRBV21-1 counts as a pseudogene. CDR3 length: 17 residues. The CDR3 DNA reads as TGTGCCAGCAGCAAATATACAGGGACGATAATGAACACTGAAGCTTTCTTT. It yields the protein CASSKYTGTIMNTEAFF.

V gene TRBV7-9 combines with J gene TRBJ2-3, with D uncertain. Germline V gene sequence: CDR1 SEHNR, CDR2 FQNEAQ (reference sequence). The CDR3 runs to 13 residues. Trimming pared 7 bases from V and 0 bases from J, leaving 8 bases between. The CDR3 spells CASNSASTDTQYF. The CDR3 DNA is TGTGCCAGCAACAGTGCTAGCACAGATACGCAGTATTTT. Based on the CDR3 plus reference TRBV7-9 and TRBJ2-3, the full variable domain is DTGVSQNPRHKITKRGQNVTFRCDPISEHNRLYWYRQTLGQGPEFLTYFQNEAQLEKSRLLSDRFSAERPKGSFSTLEIQRTEQGDSAMYLCASNSASTDTQYFGPGTRLTVL.

The sample holds a few counts of this clone. The CDR3 DNA is TGTGCCAGTACAGGGCATGACACTGAAGCTTTCTTT. Its translation: CASTGHDTEAFF. The chain employs TRBV19 and TRBJ1-1; tentative D call: TRBD1 (5 bases). The length of the CDR3 is 12 residues. Germline lookup yields CDR1 LNHDA and CDR2 SQIVND (reference sequence). Trimming removed 7 bases at V and 3 bases at J, with 9 bases between.

This clone was seen a single time. The chain combines TRBV7-8 with TRBJ1-2, with 8 bases fitting TRBD1. The V gene end was trimmed by 5 bases and the J gene end by 4 bases; junction bases not matched to a gene: 15. The germline gives CDR1 SGHVS, CDR2 FQNEAQ. This CDR3 contains 17 residues. The CDR3 region is CASSRRTGQEVGYGYTF. CDR3 DNA sequence: TGTGCCAGCAGCCGTCGAACGGGACAGGAGGTCGGCTATGGCTACACCTTC.